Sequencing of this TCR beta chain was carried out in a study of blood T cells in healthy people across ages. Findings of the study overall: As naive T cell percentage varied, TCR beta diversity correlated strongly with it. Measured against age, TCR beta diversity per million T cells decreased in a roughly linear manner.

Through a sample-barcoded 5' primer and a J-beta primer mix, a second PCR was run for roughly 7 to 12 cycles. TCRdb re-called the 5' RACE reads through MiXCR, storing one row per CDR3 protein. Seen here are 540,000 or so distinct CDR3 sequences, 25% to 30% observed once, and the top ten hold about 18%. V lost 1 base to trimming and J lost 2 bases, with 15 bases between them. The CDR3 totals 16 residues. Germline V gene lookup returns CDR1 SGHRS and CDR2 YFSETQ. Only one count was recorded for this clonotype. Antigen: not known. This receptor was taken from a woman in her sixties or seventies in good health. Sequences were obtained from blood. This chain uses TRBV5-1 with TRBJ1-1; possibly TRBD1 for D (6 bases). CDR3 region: CASSLFRRGGNTEAFF. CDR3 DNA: TGCGCCAGCAGCTTGTTCCGCAGGGGTGGAAACACTGAAGCTTTCTTT.